Listed below are T cell receptor beta chains from one sample, sequenced in a study of shared clonotypes between healthy human individuals. Measured with immunoSEQ multiplex PCR; TCRdb has only the in-frame clones, and not every one. The repertoire holds hundreds of thousands of clones, with about 95% as singletons. The sample consisted of naive CD8+ T cells sorted from blood. These receptors came from a woman younger than 45 in good health. The CDR3 runs from the conserved cysteine through the conserved F or W. D genes are given only for firm matches. The listing skips clone size in some rows; elsewhere it reads once, few, many or a size class.

>TRBV7-8|TRBJ2-1|.|15|TRBD2
CASSPGTSGRVEQFF
TGTGCCAGCAGCCCCGGGACTAGCGGGAGGGTTGAGCAGTTCTTC
>TRBV6-5|TRBJ2-5|.|12|.
CASRAPPGTQYF
TGTGCCAGCAGAGCCCCCCCGGGGACCCAGTACTTC
>TRBV2|TRBJ1-2|.|16|.
CASSDPTGIGYYGYTF
TGTGCCAGCAGCGACCCCACGGGGATAGGCTATTATGGCTACACCTTC
>TRBV19|TRBJ1-1|.|13|.
CASSIGGRKEAFF
TGTGCCAGTAGTATCGGGGGACGGAAAGAAGCTTTCTTT
>TRBV2|TRBJ1-1|once|13|.
CASSEGGTRDAFF
TGTGCCAGCAGTGAAGGAGGGACTAGGGACGCTTTCTTT
>TRBV6-6|TRBJ2-7|.|15|TRBD2
CASSFSGRANYEQYF
TGTGCCAGCAGTTTTAGCGGGAGGGCGAACTACGAGCAGTACTTC
>TRBV29-1|TRBJ2-7|.|13|.
CSVEGRQAYEQYF
TGCAGCGTTGAAGGGCGACAAGCCTACGAGCAGTACTTC
>TRBV5-1|TRBJ2-1|.|15|.
CASRRGSGRYNEQFF
TGCGCCAGCCGCCGGGGTAGCGGCAGATACAATGAGCAGTTCTTC
>TRBV28|TRBJ1-6|.|17|.
CASRSSLESSYNSPLHF
TGTGCCAGCAGATCGAGCCTTGAAAGCTCCTATAATTCACCCCTCCACTTT
>TRBV7-8|TRBJ2-7|.|12|.
CASSSSRYEQYF
TGTGCCAGCAGCTCAAGTCGCTACGAGCAGTACTTC
>TRBV27|TRBJ2-7|.|15|.
CASSLLGAYSYEQYF
TGTGCCAGCAGTTTACTCGGGGCCTATTCCTACGAGCAGTACTTC
>TRBV9|TRBJ2-1|.|14|.
CASSTEDNNNEQFF
TGTGCCAGCAGCACAGAGGACAATAACAATGAGCAGTTCTTC
>TRBV27|TRBJ2-7|.|16|TRBD1
CASSLGAGQGRGEQYF
TGTGCCAGCAGTTTAGGAGCGGGACAGGGGAGAGGGGAGCAGTACTTC
>TRBV30|TRBJ1-3|.|14|.
CAWTSGNSGNTIYF
TGTGCCTGGACGTCAGGGAACTCTGGAAACACCATATATTTT
>TRBV28|TRBJ1-5|.|13|.
CASSFRVNQPQHF
TGTGCCAGCAGTTTCAGGGTTAATCAGCCCCAGCATTTT
>TRBV7-2|TRBJ2-7|.|13|TRBD2
CASEREDHYEQYF
TGTGCCAGCGAGCGGGAGGACCACTACGAGCAGTACTTC
>TRBV19|TRBJ1-2|.|15|.
CASSMGMNLGEGYTF
TGTGCCAGTAGTATGGGGATGAATTTAGGGGAAGGCTACACCTTC
>TRBV2|TRBJ2-7|.|15|.
CASRGGRIEVYEQYF
TGTGCCAGCAGAGGGGGACGGATCGAGGTCTACGAGCAGTACTTC
>TRBV10-3|TRBJ1-2|.|14|.
CAISEGAGIYGYTF
TGTGCCATCAGTGAGGGGGCAGGTATCTATGGCTACACCTTC
>TRBV5-1|TRBJ2-7|.|15|TRBD1
CASASWTGGSYEQYF
TGCGCCAGCGCCTCGTGGACAGGGGGCTCCTACGAGCAGTACTTC
>TRBV13|TRBJ2-7|.|13|.
CASSLGVPYEQYF
TGTGCCAGCAGCTTAGGGGTCCCCTACGAGCAGTACTTC
>TRBV7-6|TRBJ2-6|.|17|.
CASSLSGGLSGANVLTF
TGTGCCAGCAGCTTAAGTGGCGGGCTCTCTGGGGCCAACGTCCTGACTTTC
>TRBV5-1|TRBJ2-2|once|15|.
CVSSLDLGNTGELFF
TGCGTCAGCAGCTTGGATTTGGGGAACACCGGGGAGCTGTTTTTT
>TRBV2|TRBJ2-5|.|16|TRBD1
CASSEWLAGGQETQYF
TGTGCCAGCAGTGAATGGCTGGCAGGGGGTCAAGAGACCCAGTACTTC
>TRBV19|TRBJ2-7|.|12|TRBD1
CASKRGLYEQYF
TGTGCCAGTAAAAGGGGGCTTTACGAGCAGTACTTC
>TRBV7-8|TRBJ2-5|.|14|.
CASSTYQGSGTQYF
TGTGCCAGCAGCACCTACCAGGGGTCTGGGACCCAGTACTTC
>TRBV18|TRBJ2-1|.|16|TRBD2
CASSSLAGDDYNEQFF
TGTGCCAGCTCATCACTAGCGGGAGACGATTACAATGAGCAGTTCTTC
>TRBV28|TRBJ1-1|few|14|.
CASSLFGGNTEAFF
TGTGCCAGCAGTTTATTTGGGGGGAACACTGAAGCTTTCTTT
>TRBV30|TRBJ2-7|.|15|TRBD2
CAWSSGLAGRYEQYF
TGTGCCTGGAGCTCCGGACTAGCGGGGCGGTACGAGCAGTACTTC
>TRBV28|TRBJ1-1|.|14|.
CASSQLSVNTEAFF
TGTGCCAGCAGCCAGTTATCCGTGAACACTGAAGCTTTCTTT
>TRBV6-5|TRBJ2-7|.|15|TRBD2
CASSPGTSGGDEQYF
TGTGCCAGCAGTCCCGGGACTAGTGGGGGTGACGAGCAGTACTTC
>TRBV27|TRBJ2-5|.|15|.
CASSPMSGTAETQYF
TGTGCCAGCAGTCCGATGAGTGGCACGGCTGAGACCCAGTACTTC
>TRBV28|TRBJ2-7|.|13|.
CASGDTSSYEQYF
TGTGCCAGCGGGGATACAAGCTCCTACGAGCAGTACTTC
>TRBV13|TRBJ2-3|.|15|TRBD2
CASSLILSGRDTQYF
TGTGCCAGCAGCTTAATTTTGAGCGGGAGAGATACGCAGTATTTT
>TRBV2|TRBJ1-5|.|15|.
CASSEQEEGNQPQHF
TGTGCCAGCAGTGAACAGGAGGAAGGCAATCAGCCCCAGCATTTT
>TRBV9|TRBJ1-2|.|13|.
CASSVADSYGYTF
TGTGCCAGCAGCGTAGCGGACAGCTATGGCTACACCTTC
>TRBV6-5|TRBJ1-1|.|12|.
CASTNGGTEAFF
TGTGCCAGCACTAACGGGGGGACTGAAGCTTTCTTT
>TRBV7-9|TRBJ1-2|.|16|.
CASSAPWRGLDYGYTF
TGTGCCAGCAGCGCCCCGTGGAGGGGTCTCGACTATGGCTACACCTTC
>TRBV29-1|TRBJ2-3|.|14|.
CSVCKETSTDTQYF
TGCAGCGTTTGCAAGGAGACCAGCACAGATACGCAGTATTTT
>TRBV5-5|TRBJ2-7|.|13|.
CASSLGLTYEQYF
TGTGCCAGCAGCTTGGGACTCACGTACGAGCAGTACTTC
>TRBV5-1|TRBJ2-7|.|13|.
CASSDWNSYEQYF
TGCGCCAGTTCGGACTGGAACTCCTACGAGCAGTACTTC
>TRBV5-4|TRBJ2-3|.|16|.
CASSLAPRDRTDTQYF
TGTGCCAGCAGCCTGGCCCCCAGGGATAGAACAGATACGCAGTATTTT
>TRBV29-1|TRBJ2-3|.|18|TRBD2
CSVDSPLRLAGDRDTQYF
TGCAGCGTTGATTCACCACTACGACTAGCGGGAGACCGGGATACGCAGTATTTT
>TRBV27|TRBJ1-2|.|14|.
CASSTSGLNYGYTF
TGTGCCAGCAGTACCTCCGGGCTGAACTATGGCTACACCTTC
>TRBV19|TRBJ2-7|once|17|.
CASSIEVDSASSYEQYF
TGTGCCAGTAGTATAGAGGTTGACAGCGCCAGCTCCTACGAGCAGTACTTC
>TRBV9|TRBJ2-1|.|14|.
CASSLWGESNEQFF
TGTGCCAGCAGCCTCTGGGGCGAGAGCAATGAGCAGTTCTTC
>TRBV4-1|TRBJ2-7|.|16|.
CASSQVPRDQPHEQYF
TGCGCCAGCAGCCAAGTACCCCGGGACCAACCCCACGAGCAGTACTTC
>TRBV4-1|TRBJ2-1|.|17|TRBD1
CASSQDWTGGSYNEQFF
TGCGCCAGCAGCCAAGATTGGACAGGGGGCTCCTACAATGAGCAGTTCTTC